A single sample is the source of the 10 T cell receptor beta chains below, sequenced in a study of blood T cell repertoires in COVID-19. Profiling relied on immunoSEQ multiplex PCR, and the TCRdb table lists in-frame clones only, not all of them. The table has approximately 220,000 clones, just over 85% seen once; the top ten hold over 3%. The source material was PBMCs or T cells enriched from blood (not recorded which). These receptors originate from a middle-aged woman with acute COVID-19.

V gene TRBV9 combines with J gene TRBJ2-1, with 7 bases that match TRBD2. J was trimmed by 5 bases and V by 2 bases; bases with no gene match: 10. Germline lookup yields CDR1 SGDLS and CDR2 YYNGEE. This CDR3 spans 16 amino acids. DNA of the CDR3: TGTGCCAGCAGCGTGGCCCAGGGAGGGAAAAACAATGAGCAGTTCTTC. It yields the protein CASSVAQGGKNNEQFF. The full variable domain, its missing parts supplied by reference TRBV9 and TRBJ2-1, is DSGVTQTPKHLITATGQRVTLRCSPRSGDLSVYWYQQSLDQGLQFLIQYYNGEERAKGNILERFSAQQFPDLHSELNLSSLELGDSALYFCASSVAQGGKNNEQFFGPGTRLTVL.

The chain is built from TRBV9 and TRBJ1-2; 10 nucleotides match TRBD1. In germline, CDR1 is SGDLS, CDR2 YYNGEE. Losses at the gene ends were 3 bases for V and 7 bases for J; bases not matched to a gene: 9. The CDR3 length is 15 residues. The CDR3 protein is CASSAAGTGAGGYTF. The CDR3, as DNA: TGTGCCAGCAGCGCTGCCGGGACAGGGGCAGGTGGCTACACCTTC.

V and J are TRBV7-9 and TRBJ1-5, with 7 bases aligning to TRBD1. CDR3 length: 17 residues. In germline, CDR1 is SEHNR, CDR2 FQNEAQ (reference sequence). Trimming at V came to 4 bases and at J to 1 base, leaving 10 bases not matched to a gene. The DNA of the CDR3 is TGTGCCAGCAGCTCAGATACGACGGGACAGAGCAATCAGCCCCAGCATTTT. Translating it yields CASSSDTTGQSNQPQHF.

V is TRBV15 and J is TRBJ2-7; D may be TRBD2 (6 bases). Trimming pared 6 bases from V and 2 bases from J, leaving 11 bases between. The CDR3 runs 13 residues. The germline V gene encodes CDR1 LNHNV and CDR2 YYDKDF (reference sequence). This CDR3 is CATSRDSTYEQYF. In DNA form, the CDR3 reads TGTGCCACCAGTCGGGACTCAACCTACGAGCAGTACTTC.

A word on this clone: Distinct nucleotide sequences in the sample also encode this CDR3. The chain uses TRBV7-3 and TRBJ1-1; D unresolved. The CDR3 contains 13 residues. Germline V gene data show CDR1 as SGHTA and CDR2 as FQGTGA. With 2 bases removed from V and 1 base from J, the gap between germline ends came to 5 bases. Here the CDR3 DNA reads TGTGCCAGCAGCTTAGGGCAGAACACTGAAGCTTTCTTT. As protein: CASSLGQNTEAFF.

The chain carries TRBV4-1 and TRBJ2-7, with 11 bases matching TRBD2. Germline V gene lookup returns CDR1 MGHRA and CDR2 YSYEKL. Unmatched junction bases numbered 4, after V lost 4 bases and J lost 2 bases. CDR3 length: 15 amino acids. The CDR3 protein is CASSPIAGGAYEQYF. CDR3 sequence (DNA): TGCGCCAGCAGCCCGATAGCGGGGGGGGCCTACGAGCAGTACTTC.

The chain carries TRBV10-3 and TRBJ1-2, with a weak D call TRBD1 (5 bases). Germline CDR1 ENHRY, CDR2 SYGVKD. With 8 bases removed from V and 4 bases from J, the gap between germline ends came to 20 bases. The CDR3 runs 15 residues. The CDR3 DNA sequence: TGTGCCATCGGGCGCTTCGAAACAGGAGTCTATGGCTACACCTTC. Residues: CAIGRFETGVYGYTF.

The chain links TRBV6-6 to TRBJ1-1; D gene ambiguous. The ends were cut back, 10 bases at V and 0 bases at J, with 6 bases in the middle. The CDR3 totals 11 residues. Germline-derived CDR1 and CDR2 are MNHNY and SVGAGI (reference sequence). The CDR3 DNA is TGTGCCACTCTCGTGAACACTGAAGCTTTCTTT. This gives the protein CATLVNTEAFF.

The V call is TRBV25-1, the J call TRBJ1-2; 7 bases align to TRBD1. V gave up 8 bases and J gave up 6 bases; unmatched junction bases: 9. There are 13 residues in the CDR3. Germline V lookup: CDR1 MGHDK, CDR2 SYGVNS. As DNA, the CDR3 is TGTGCCAGCCGCGAGACAGGGAGAGATGGCTACACCTTC. This codes for CASRETGRDGYTF.

This CDR3 reads CASSQTPTSGAYNEQFF. In nucleotides, the CDR3 is TGTGCCAGCAGCCAAACTCCGACTAGCGGGGCGTACAATGAGCAGTTCTTC. The chain uses TRBV3-1 (or the pseudogene TRBV3-2) and TRBJ2-1; 11 bases fit TRBD2. J was trimmed by 4 bases and V by 2 bases; bases with no gene match: 7. This CDR3 comprises 17 residues. CDR1 and CDR2 from the germline V gene are LGHDT and YNNKEL (reference sequence).